Described below is a single TCR beta chain sequence and its context. The sample originates from a study of patients and donors after allogeneic stem cell transplantation. MiXCR was run by TCRdb on the RT-PCR reads, yielding one entry per CDR3 protein. The profile shows fewer than 500,000 distinct CDR3 sequences, under 20% of them singletons. Trimming removed 0 bases from V and 2 bases from J; junction bases left unmatched: 11. Germline-derived CDR1 and CDR2 are SGHAT and FQDESV (reference sequence). There are 18 residues in the CDR3. The sample taken for sequencing was blood, either unsorted or a sorted T cell fraction (not recorded which). This clonotype originated in a human donor who was either an allogeneic HSCT recipient or a stem cell or donor lymphocyte infusion donor (not recorded which). It is not recorded whose cells these are; they may come from a transplant donor. V and J are TRBV11-1 and TRBJ2-3; 7 bases match TRBD2. The CDR3 coding sequence is TGTGCCAGCAGCTTAGCCCACGGGGGGAGCCCTAACACAGATACGCAGTATTTT. This sequence encodes CASSLAHGGSPNTDTQYF.